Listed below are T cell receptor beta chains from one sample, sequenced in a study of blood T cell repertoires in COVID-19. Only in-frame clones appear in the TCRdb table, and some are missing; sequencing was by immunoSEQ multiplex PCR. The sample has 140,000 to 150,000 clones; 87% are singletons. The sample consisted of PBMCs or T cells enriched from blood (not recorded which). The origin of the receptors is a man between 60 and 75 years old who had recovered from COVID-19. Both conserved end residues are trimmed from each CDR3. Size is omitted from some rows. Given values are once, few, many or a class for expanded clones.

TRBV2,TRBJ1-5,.,ASKLDRGNQPQH
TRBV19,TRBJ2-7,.,ASSIAGGPYEQY
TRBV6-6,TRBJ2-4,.,ASSTPGAQAKNIQY
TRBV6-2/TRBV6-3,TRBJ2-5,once,ASSFLPPGETQY
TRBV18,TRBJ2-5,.,ASSPAGVQETQY
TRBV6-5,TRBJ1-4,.,ASSYGGRLF
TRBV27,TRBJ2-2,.,ASSSTGTGTGELF
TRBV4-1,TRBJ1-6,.,ASSQERSPLH
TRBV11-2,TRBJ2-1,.,ASSGGLARHNEQF
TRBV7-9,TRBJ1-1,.,ASRDLGGNTEAF
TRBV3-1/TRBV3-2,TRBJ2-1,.,ASSQTPILSYNEQF
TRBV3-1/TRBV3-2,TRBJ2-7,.,ASSPFSSGRGSYEQY
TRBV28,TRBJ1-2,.,ASAPVSEVYGYT
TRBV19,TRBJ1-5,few,ASSTGNQPQH
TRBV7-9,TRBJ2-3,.,ASGRGRLTTDTQY
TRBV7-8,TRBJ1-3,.,ASSPDPGYGNTIY
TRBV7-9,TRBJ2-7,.,ASSQDRGSYEQY
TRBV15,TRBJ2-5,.,ATSGLARSTQY
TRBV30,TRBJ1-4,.,AWSRDSNEKLF
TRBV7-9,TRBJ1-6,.,ASSLTEYNSPLH
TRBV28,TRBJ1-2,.,ASTTTDIYYGYT
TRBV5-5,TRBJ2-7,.,ASRPGQGAYYEQY
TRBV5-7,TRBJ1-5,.,ASSLGTVYSNQPQH
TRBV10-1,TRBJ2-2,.,ASTNTLTTGELF
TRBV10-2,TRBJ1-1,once,ASRLGQYSEAF
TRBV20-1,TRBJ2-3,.,SASPTRRPGDTQY
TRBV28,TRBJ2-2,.,ASTLDRGDGELF
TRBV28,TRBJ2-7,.,ASSSHRGSSYEQY
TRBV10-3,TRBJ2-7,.,AISPTGTGGDEQY
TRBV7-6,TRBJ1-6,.,ASSRGGQGRNSPLH
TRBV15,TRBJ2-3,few,ATSRDPVSTDTQY
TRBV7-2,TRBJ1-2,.,ASSSRTGHGYT
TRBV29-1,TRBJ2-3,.,SAGTADTQY
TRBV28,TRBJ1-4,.,ASSPGQVREKLF
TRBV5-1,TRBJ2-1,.,ASSSRGGASYNEQF
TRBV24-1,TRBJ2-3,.,ATSDRDRTDTQY
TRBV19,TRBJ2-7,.,ASRNTGFPYEQY
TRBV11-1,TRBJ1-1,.,ASSLAGGNTEAF
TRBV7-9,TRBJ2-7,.,ASSFPRGGTHEEQY
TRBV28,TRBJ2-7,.,ASSTTSGLLYEQY
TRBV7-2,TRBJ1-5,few,ASSFFLNQPQH
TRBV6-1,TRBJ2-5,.,ASSEDRVRETQY
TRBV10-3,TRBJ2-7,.,ATRVRRVAETSYEQY
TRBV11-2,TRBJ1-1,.,ASSHQGGEAF
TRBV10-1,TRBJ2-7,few,ASSDYGGTGGDEQY
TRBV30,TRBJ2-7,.,AWGAGYEQY
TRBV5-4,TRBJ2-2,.,ASSLQDSTGELF
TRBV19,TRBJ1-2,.,ASSWDRMGGYT
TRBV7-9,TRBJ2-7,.,ASAHRKTYEQY
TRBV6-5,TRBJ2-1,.,ASRQRSSYNEQF
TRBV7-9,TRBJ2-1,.,ASRPSGPLGNEQF
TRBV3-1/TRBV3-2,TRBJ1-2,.,ATSGVSHGYT
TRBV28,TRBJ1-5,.,ASSLAGQGNQPQH
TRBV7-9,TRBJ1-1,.,ASSNTGGGTEAF
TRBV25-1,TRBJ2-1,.,ASSAYAGPRDEQF
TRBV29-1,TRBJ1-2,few,SVAASVGYGYT
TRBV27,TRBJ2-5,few,ASSPTSRGETQY